This is a list of T cell receptor beta chains from one sample in a study of blood T cells in healthy people across ages. Via MiXCR, TCRdb re-called the 5' RACE reads, giving one row per CDR3 protein. The sample has fewer than 900,000 distinct CDR3 sequences, 40% to 45% seen once; the top ten hold 20%. The material sequenced was blood. These receptors all come from a woman aged 55-69 years in good health. The CDR3 runs from the conserved cysteine through the conserved F or W. The D gene is left open where the match is weak. Rows give clone size only sometimes, using once, few, many, or a class for an expanded clone.

>many|NA|15|TRBJ2-3|TRBV7-2
TGTGCCAGCAGCTTAGACGGGACCAGCACAGATACGCAGTATTTT
CASSLDGTSTDTQYF
>NA|TRBD2|17|TRBJ2-3|TRBV20-1
TGCAGTGCTAGAGGGATCCAGCGGGGATCTAGCACAGATACGCAGTATTTT
CSARGIQRGSSTDTQYF
>NA|NA|17|TRBJ2-5|TRBV15
TGTGCCACCAGCAGAGTAGGTTATTTGACAGATCAAGAGACCCAGTACTTC
CATSRVGYLTDQETQYF
>NA|TRBD1|14|TRBJ2-7|TRBV2
TGTGCCAGCATCGCCCGGGACAGTACCTACGAGCAGTACTTC
CASIARDSTYEQYF
>many|NA|15|TRBJ2-7|TRBV11-2
TGTGCCAGCAGCTCCTCCTCGGGACATTCCTACGAGCAGTACTTC
CASSSSSGHSYEQYF
>few|TRBD1|15|TRBJ2-3|TRBV9
TGTGCCAGCAGCGTAGACAGGGGGCAAACAGATACGCAGTATTTT
CASSVDRGQTDTQYF
>NA|NA|13|TRBJ1-2|TRBV12-3/TRBV12-4
TGTGCCAGCAGCACCTCCCCGGGGTATGGCTACACCTTC
CASSTSPGYGYTF
>NA|TRBD2|16|TRBJ2-3|TRBV6-2/TRBV6-3
TGTGCCAGCAGCTACCTTTGGGCGGGAGGCCCAGATACGCAGTATTTT
CASSYLWAGGPDTQYF
>many|TRBD2|16|TRBJ2-1|TRBV29-1
TGCAGCGTTGACGGGGGGGCAGTGGCCTCCTACAATGAGCAGTTCTTC
CSVDGGAVASYNEQFF
>few|NA|15|TRBJ2-7|TRBV4-3
TGCGCCAGCAGCCGCTCGGGAACATCCTACAATGAGCAGTACTTC
CASSRSGTSYNEQYF
>NA|NA|12|TRBJ2-5|TRBV15
TGTGCCACCAGCAGGGGAGGAGAGACCCAGTACTTC
CATSRGGETQYF
>NA|TRBD2|15|TRBJ2-7|TRBV20-1
TGCAGTGCTAGAGTCATGACTAGCGGGGACTACGAGCAGTACTTC
CSARVMTSGDYEQYF
>NA|TRBD2|15|TRBJ2-1|TRBV12-3/TRBV12-4
TGTGCCAGTTGGACTAGCGGGAGGGTCAGTAATGAGCAGTTCTTC
CASWTSGRVSNEQFF
>NA|NA|16|TRBJ2-7|TRBV12-3/TRBV12-4
TGTGCCAGCAGACCTCGGACTTGCGGCGGGCCCTACGAGCAGTACTTT
CASRPRTCGGPYEQYF
>many|NA|15|TRBJ2-7|TRBV9
TGTGCCAGCAGCGTATTAGGGGGAGAGGCCCACGAGCAGTACTTC
CASSVLGGEAHEQYF
>NA|NA|14|TRBJ2-7|TRBV29-1
TGCAGCGTGGGGCCCAGACAGGAGTCCTACGAGCAGTACTTC
CSVGPRQESYEQYF
>NA|NA|16|TRBJ2-3|TRBV5-1
TGCGCCAGCAGCTTGCAGGGTACGACGGGCACAGATACGCAGTATTTT
CASSLQGTTGTDTQYF
>once|NA|15|TRBJ2-7|TRBV25-1
TGTGCCAGCAGTGGGCTGGTGGCTAGCCACAATGAGCAGTACTTC
CASSGLVASHNEQYF
>NA|NA|15|TRBJ2-5|TRBV7-2
TGTGCCAGCAGCCCCCCGGGGGGCATCAGGAATGGGCAGTACTTC
CASSPPGGIRNGQYF
>NA|TRBD2|15|TRBJ2-1|TRBV20-1
TGCAGTGCTGGAATCGGGACTATAAGTCTCAATGAGCAGTTCTTC
CSAGIGTISLNEQFF
>NA|TRBD1|16|TRBJ1-6|TRBV5-1
TGCGCCGGCAGCCCGCGAGCGGACAGGAGAAATTCACCCCTCCACTTT
CAGSPRADRRNSPLHF
>NA|NA|14|TRBJ1-3|TRBV6-2/TRBV6-3
TGTGCCAGCAGCGAACGTTACTCTGGAAACACCATATATTTT
CASSERYSGNTIYF
>NA|TRBD2|16|TRBJ2-7|TRBV7-9
TGTGCCAGCAGCCCTCGGGGTGTGTTGGGAGGGGAAGAGCAGTACTTC
CASSPRGVLGGEEQYF
>NA|NA|18|TRBJ2-4|TRBV11-3
TGTGCCAGCAGCTTCCGAAAAAATCTCTCTCGACACAAAAACATTCAGTACTTC
CASSFRKNLSRHKNIQYF